A single sample is the source of the 12 T cell receptor beta chains below, sequenced in a study of beta chain features in type 1 diabetes. Expressed TCRB transcripts were sequenced because the entire RNA isolate underwent reverse transcription. Some clones are missing from TCRdb's copy, which holds only in-frame ones; the method was immunoSEQ multiplex PCR. The repertoire holds a few hundred thousand clones, with roughly 12% as singletons. The study, taken as a whole, reports: Moderate yet significant TCRB CDR3 shortening was seen in Type 1 diabetes patients in all four CD4+ subsets.

Their target antigens are unknown. The sequenced material came from naive CD4+ T cells from blood. The receptors were gathered from a woman aged 18-29 years with type 1 diabetes.

This clone was counted between two and nine times. The genes are TRBV5-4 and TRBJ2-5, with 10 bases fitting TRBD2. The trim removed 0 bases at V and 5 bases at J, leaving 7 bases unmatched. Germline values: CDR1 SGHNT, CDR2 YYREEE (reference sequence). The CDR3 runs 16 residues. CDR3 sequence reads: CASSLDSSGSGETQYF. CDR3 nucleotides: TGTGCCAGCAGCTTGGATTCTAGCGGGAGCGGCGAGACCCAGTACTTC. Full variable domain (outside the CDR3, taken from reference TRBV5-4 and TRBJ2-5): ETGVTQSPTHLIKTRGQQVTLRCSSQSGHNTVSWYQQALGQGPQFIFQYYREEENGRGNFPPRFSGLQFPNYSSELNVNALELDDSALYLCASSLDSSGSGETQYFGPGTRLLVL.

The rearrangement links TRBV13 to TRBJ2-7; 10 bases align to TRBD1. V shed 6 bases, J shed 4 bases, and the junction held 3 bases outside the gene matches. Germline CDR1 is PRHDT and CDR2 is FYEKMQ (reference sequence). This CDR3 is built from 13 residues. The DNA for the CDR3 is TGTGCCAGCAGTAGGACAGGGGGGTACGAGCAGTACTTC. Amino acids: CASSRTGGYEQYF.

The chain joins TRBV19 to TRBJ1-2; D remains unclear. CDR1 LNHDA and CDR2 SQIVND come from the germline V gene (reference sequence). The CDR3 is 13 residues long. With 4 bases removed from V and 3 bases from J, the gap between germline ends came to 9 bases. The CDR3: CASSNGVHYGYTF. The CDR3 bases are TGTGCCAGTAGTAACGGAGTTCACTATGGCTACACCTTC.

The rearrangement links TRBV2 to TRBJ2-3, with 10 bases fitting TRBD2. There are 16 residues in the CDR3. In germline, CDR1 is SNHLY, CDR2 FYNNEI. V shed 4 bases and J 1 base; nucleotides not matched to a gene: 5. The CDR3 sequence is CASSATGTSGTDTQYF. CDR3 DNA sequence: TGTGCCAGCAGTGCTACCGGGACTAGCGGCACAGATACGCAGTATTTT.

In its sample, this clone was seen once. The rearrangement links TRBV6-6 to TRBJ1-5; D may be TRBD1 (6 bases). The germline gives CDR1 MNHNY, CDR2 SVGAGI (reference sequence). This CDR3 contains 14 residues. Trimming shortened V by 6 bases and J by 8 bases, and 17 bases separated the two germline ends. For the CDR3, the DNA is TGTGCCAGCAGCGACCTGGACAGTTCGAAGCCCCAGCATTTT. Its translation is CASSDLDSSKPQHF.

There are a few counts of this clone. V usage is TRBV7-9 and J usage is TRBJ2-1, with D possibly matching TRBD1 (5 bases). Germline V gene lookup returns CDR1 SEHNR and CDR2 FQNEAQ (reference sequence). Deletions cut 2 bases from V and 6 bases from J, with 8 bases between. The CDR3 contains 13 residues. This chain's CDR3 is CASSLPGRNEQFF. For the CDR3, the DNA is TGTGCCAGCAGCTTACCAGGGCGCAATGAGCAGTTCTTC.

This clone was picked up a small number of times. The chain combines TRBV30 with TRBJ2-3, with D possibly TRBD1 on 6 matching bases. V was cut by 3 bases and J by 4 bases, with 11 bases left in between. This CDR3 contains 13 residues. In germline, CDR1 is GTSNPN, CDR2 SVGIG (reference sequence). The CDR3 region is CAWRATGSDTQYF. The CDR3, as DNA: TGTGCCTGGAGAGCAACAGGGTCAGATACGCAGTATTTT. Using reference TRBV30 and TRBJ2-3 for the parts outside the CDR3, the full variable domain is SQTIHQWPATLVQPVGSPLSLECTVEGTSNPNLYWYRQAAGRGLQLLFYSVGIGQISSEVPQNLSASRPQDRQFILSSKKLLLSDSGFYLCAWRATGSDTQYFGPGTRLTVL.

Comment on this clone: Different DNA sequences within this sample yield the same CDR3. The chain uses TRBV6-1 and TRBJ2-7; 8 bases are shared with TRBD1. Germline lookup yields CDR1 MNHNS and CDR2 SASEGT. This CDR3 has 13 residues. J gave up 1 base and V 6 bases, and 2 bases lay outside the gene matches. For the CDR3, the DNA is TGTGCCAGCAGCCGGGACAGGTCCTACGAGCAGTACTTC. It encodes CASSRDRSYEQYF.

This clone showed up just a few times. V is TRBV6-5 and J is TRBJ2-7, with 11 positions matching TRBD2. The CDR3 loop spans 14 amino acids. V gave up 6 bases and J gave up 6 bases; unmatched junction bases: 7. Germline V gene lookup returns CDR1 MNHEY and CDR2 SVGAGI. CDR3 sequence reads: CASSTLAGGSEQYV. As DNA, the CDR3 is TGTGCCAGCAGCACTCTAGCGGGAGGTAGCGAGCAGTACGTC.

This clone has just a few counts. V usage is TRBV15 and J usage is TRBJ2-1; 8 bases are shared with TRBD2. The CDR3 length is 18 residues. In germline, CDR1 is LNHNV, CDR2 YYDKDF (reference sequence). The J segment lost 0 bases and the V segment lost 0 bases, leaving 7 bases of the junction unmatched. This CDR3 reads CATSRDRLATSSYNEQFF. CDR3 nucleotides: TGTGCCACCAGCAGAGATAGACTAGCGACCAGCTCCTACAATGAGCAGTTCTTC. The whole variable domain, remainder taken from reference TRBV15 and TRBJ2-1, is DAMVIQNPRYQVTQFGKPVTLSCSQTLNHNVMYWYQQKSSQAPKLLFHYYDKDFNNEADTPDNFQSRRPNTSFCFLDIRSPGLGDTAMYLCATSRDRLATSSYNEQFFGPGTRLTVL.

This clone was seen a few times. The CDR3 spells CASSPLAPPDGYTF. The CDR3 DNA sequence: TGTGCCAGCTCACCTCTTGCCCCCCCAGATGGCTACACCTTC. This chain joins TRBV18 and TRBJ1-2; D ambiguous. Per germline, CDR1 KGHSH and CDR2 LQKENI. The V end lost 3 bases, the J end lost 6 bases, and 14 bases lay between the germline ends. The length of the CDR3 is 14 residues.

This clone was detected a few times. The rearrangement joins TRBV5-7 to TRBJ2-7; 10 bases match TRBD2. TRBV5-7 is an ORF; its function is uncertain. This CDR3 region has 17 residues. V was pared by 0 bases and J by 0 bases, with 6 bases of the junction left unmatched. CDR3 sequence reads: CASSLALAGTSSYEQYV. CDR3 in DNA: TGTGCCAGCAGCTTGGCACTAGCGGGGACCAGCTCCTACGAGCAGTACGTC.